This TCR beta chain was documented in a study of shared clonotypes between healthy human individuals. The wider study: CD4 naive and memory got three plates each, CD8 naive two, CD8 memory one. Study outcomes and limitations: Researchers sampled only blood; tissue repertoires likely differ. Sequencing depth was expected to affect clonotype sharing among donors.

There are 16 residues in the CDR3. CDR1 is SGHDT and CDR2 is YYEEEE in the germline V gene. Losses at the gene ends were 1 base for V and 6 bases for J; bases not matched to a gene: 8. Terminally differentiated effector memory CD45RA+ cells were excluded from the naive CD8 cells, which were CD45RO-negative and positively selected for CCR7. Every one of the donors was a Caucasian adult that lived in Nashville, Tennessee. Assay used: immunoSEQ multiplex PCR; TCRdb lists only in-frame clones, some missing. The repertoire holds 600,000 or so clones, around 96% seen once, with approximately 0.11% in the top ten. Comments on this clone: Its antigen is unidentified.

The specimen was naive CD8+ T cells sorted from blood. The sequence derives from a woman aged 25 to 39 in good health. This chain uses TRBV5-6 with TRBJ2-2; 8 bases line up with TRBD1. CDR3 protein: CASSLWAGGRPGELFF. The DNA for the CDR3 is TGTGCCAGCAGCTTGTGGGCAGGGGGCCGGCCCGGGGAGCTGTTTTTT.